The 13 T cell receptor beta chains below were found in one sample sequenced in a study of blood T cells in healthy people across ages. Sample-barcoded 5' priming and a J-beta primer mix drove a second PCR of 7 to 11 cycles. TCRdb called the 5' RACE reads again in MiXCR, with one record for every CDR3 protein. There are hundreds of thousands of distinct CDR3 sequences in the sample; about 30% occur only once, and about 16% lies in the top ten. The sample taken for sequencing was blood. The source of these receptors is a woman aged 80 or over in good health.

This clonotype was found many times. The V and J genes are TRBV10-3 and TRBJ2-3; tentatively, D is TRBD1 (7 bases). Germline V lookup: CDR1 ENHRY, CDR2 SYGVKD. V lost 3 bases, J lost 3 bases, and 13 bases lay in between. The CDR3 length is 15 residues. The CDR3 loop is CAISDGGGATDTQYF. The CDR3 region has the DNA TGTGCCATCAGTGACGGAGGGGGCGCGACAGATACGCAGTATTTT.

This clonotype was found many times. This may be a read error, as it is one base from a much larger clone. The chain carries TRBV4-2 and TRBJ2-7; maybe TRBD2 (6 bases). The CDR3 contains 15 residues. The germline CDR1 and CDR2 sequences are LGHNA and YNFKEQ. V lost 2 bases to trimming and J lost 2 bases, with 13 bases between them. The CDR3, as DNA: TGTGCCAGCAGCCAAAATCGGGGGTCCCCCTACGAGCAGTACTTC. Translating gives CASSQNRGSPYEQYF.

Ten or more counts support this clonotype. The chain is built from TRBV6-1 and TRBJ1-2; maybe TRBD1 (5 bases). Germline V gene lookup returns CDR1 MNHNS and CDR2 SASEGT. Trimming took 6 bases from V and 2 from J, leaving 10 bases between them. CDR3 length: 13 residues. CDR3 nucleotide sequence: TGTGCCAGCAGAATAGGGGCCAACTATGGCTACACCTTC. Its protein product is CASRIGANYGYTF.

This clonotype showed up many times. This chain links TRBV27 with TRBJ2-1, with TRBD1 identical over 9 bases. Trimming took 6 bases from V and 4 from J; bases not matched to a gene: 4. Looked up from germline, CDR1 is MNHEY and CDR2 is SMNVEV (reference sequence). The length of the CDR3 is 14 residues. The CDR3 spells CASRGTGWYNEQFF. The DNA for the CDR3 is TGTGCCAGCAGAGGGACAGGGTGGTACAATGAGCAGTTCTTC.

The chain couples TRBV24-1 to TRBJ2-4, with 8 bases lining up with TRBD1. Germline V gene sequence: CDR1 KGHDR, CDR2 SFDVKD. Trimming at V came to 5 bases and at J to 7 bases, leaving 6 bases not matched to a gene. The CDR3 spans 14 residues. CDR3 in amino acids: CATSGPGGENIQYF. CDR3 coding DNA: TGTGCCACCAGTGGGCCAGGGGGCGAGAACATTCAGTACTTC.

As concerns this clonotype: One base away lies a much larger clone, so this may be a sequencing read error. This chain joins TRBV20-1 and TRBJ2-3; 9 bases are shared with TRBD2. Germline V gene sequence: CDR1 DFQATT, CDR2 SNEGSKA (reference sequence). The ends lost 5 bases at V and 2 bases at J; junction bases unmatched: 8. The CDR3 is made up of 15 amino acids. CDR3 sequence reads: CSAGPSGGPTDTQYF. The CDR3 DNA is TGCAGTGCTGGCCCCAGCGGGGGGCCCACAGATACGCAGTATTTT.

Of note for this clonotype: A much larger clone differs from this one at a single base, so this may be a read error. The chain combines TRBV29-1 with TRBJ1-1; D might be TRBD1 (5 bases). This CDR3 is built from 13 residues. Germline V gives CDR1 SQVTM, CDR2 ANQGSEA. CDR3 DNA sequence: TGCAGCTTTACCGGGGCTTCGAACACTGGAGCTTTCTTT. Residues: CSFTGASNTGAFF.

The sample holds many counts of this clonotype. The chain employs TRBV7-3 and TRBJ2-3; D might be TRBD2 (6 bases). The CDR3 is 15 residues long. Germline CDR1 is SGHTA and CDR2 is FQGTGA. The germline V and J ends were trimmed by 5 bases and 2 bases, with 14 bases remaining between them. CDR3 DNA: TGTGCCAGCAGCAGGAACCGGGGGAACACAGATACGCAGTATTTT. It yields the protein CASSRNRGNTDTQYF.

This clonotype occurred many times. The chain is built from TRBV3-1 and TRBJ2-5, with a weak D call TRBD2 (5 bases). Trimming removed 1 base at V and 9 bases at J, with 12 bases between. The CDR3 has 13 residues. Germline CDR1 and CDR2: LGHDT and YNNKEL (reference sequence). The CDR3 here is CASSQVITDSQYF. For the CDR3, the DNA is TGTGCCAGCAGCCAAGTAATTACGGACTCCCAGTACTTC.

In its sample, this clonotype was seen many times. The chain is built from TRBV9 and TRBJ2-3; D possibly corresponds to TRBD2 (6 bases). Trimming removed 3 bases from V and 2 bases from J, with 13 bases in between. The CDR3 spans 15 residues. In germline, CDR1 is SGDLS, CDR2 YYNGEE. Written as DNA, the CDR3 is TGTGCCAGCAGCGCTTTCGGGGGTACCACAGATACGCAGTATTTT. This codes for CASSAFGGTTDTQYF.

The gene calls are TRBV15 and TRBJ1-5; D possibly corresponds to TRBD1 (6 bases). The CDR3 spans 16 residues. Trimming took off 1 base at V and 7 bases at J, with 17 bases between the two ends. Germline values: CDR1 LNHNV, CDR2 YYDKDF (reference sequence). The CDR3 nucleotides read TGTGCCACCAGCAGAGGAGAGGCCAGGGGCGGCCAGCCCCAGCATTTT. This sequence encodes CATSRGEARGGQPQHF. Based on the CDR3 plus reference TRBV15 and TRBJ1-5, the full variable domain is DAMVIQNPRYQVTQFGKPVTLSCSQTLNHNVMYWYQQKSSQAPKLLFHYYDKDFNNEADTPDNFQSRRPNTSFCFLDIRSPGLGDTAMYLCATSRGEARGGQPQHFGDGTRLSIL.

This clonotype was counted at least ten times. The chain couples TRBV27 to TRBJ2-7; TRBD1 might be the D (5 bases). The CDR3 length is 14 residues. Germline CDR1 and CDR2: MNHEY and SMNVEV (reference sequence). V lost 6 bases and J 2 bases, leaving 14 bases between the germline ends. The CDR3 reads CASSRQGATYEQYF. The CDR3 DNA reads TGTGCCAGCAGCCGGCAGGGTGCGACCTACGAGCAGTACTTC.

This clonotype has more than one count but fewer than ten. The rearrangement uses TRBV5-6 and TRBJ2-2, with D possibly TRBD1 on 6 matching bases. V was pared by 1 base and J by 5 bases, with 18 bases between. The CDR3 is 17 residues long. The germline gives CDR1 SGHDT, CDR2 YYEEEE. CDR3 DNA: TGTGCCAGCAGCTTGCGATTATGGACAGCGAGGACCGGGGAGCTGTTTTTT. This sequence encodes CASSLRLWTARTGELFF.